Below, one TCR beta chain is given with its context. Its antigen specificity is not known. Per-base qualities were not stored, and no clone one base away is much larger. The trim is 0 bases for V and 2 bases for J, with a gap of 10 bases between the germline ends. The CDR3 runs 15 amino acids, cysteine and phenylalanine included. Kept here is only the CDR3 DNA, which spans 45 bases and is read in frame from base 1. Via the germline V gene (reference sequence), CDR1 is LGHDT and CDR2 YNNKEL. Taken with the paper, the label for time point translates to: persistent/refractory GD, antithyroid drugs over 5 years with positive TRAb. For both TCR sequencing and RNA sequencing, RNA was extracted from PBMCs using TRIzol. The diagnosis of Graves' disease was made according to American Thyroid Association guidelines. Recruitment of patients was carried out at an endocrinology department in Xi'an, China. Each patient gave approximately 10 milliliters of peripheral blood, collected in an EDTA anticoagulant tube. PBMCs were isolated by Ficoll Paque Plus density gradient separation without further T cell sorting. An Agilent 2100 Bioanalyzer and agarose gel were used to check RNA quality, while a NanoDrop 2000 measured RNA concentration.

Libraries came from multiplex PCR. The sequencer listed for this sample is Illumina HiSeq 4000. iRepertoire HTBI primers and Arm-PCR amplification of CDR3 regions were used to construct TCR beta libraries. Gel purification was performed on PCR products prior to sequencing. The study's processing was this. Gene usage analysis of CDR3 amino acid clonotypes used the 50 to 70 TRBV and 14 to 15 TRBJ segments found across samples. Filtered high-quality paired reads were merged into contigs using COPE and FqMerger. Contigs were aligned with BLAST to IMGT TRBV, TRBD and TRBJ reference genes, and CDR3 was defined per IMGT. Clonotypes above 0.1% frequency were classified as highly expanded clones. Repertoire diversity was measured by Shannon entropy, and V-J evenness by the Gini coefficient. A clonotype found in more than one individual was treated as public. TCRdb applied fastp at Q25 and MiXCR to the public reads, then kept only in-frame beta chains. A single entry per CDR3 protein holds the most common genes and DNA from its merged rows. Clone size and V and J calls follow TCRdb, not the original study. This sample has a few hundred thousand distinct CDR3 sequences in its table, and 23% of those were observed once. Approximately 28% of the sample is in the top ten clones.

These data are taken from a study of regulatory T cells in long-lasting Graves disease (dated by TCRdb to the early 2020s). Regarding the complete study: Persistent Graves' disease was defined as antithyroid drug treatment for over 5 years with persistently positive TSH receptor autoantibodies. Patients with persistent Graves' disease were compared with patients with newly diagnosed Graves' disease using TCR sequencing and RNA sequencing of peripheral blood. The study took place in China and was registered as a clinical trial. TCR sequencing covered approximately 13 persistent and roughly 20 newly diagnosed Graves' disease patients, about 35 samples in total. Antithyroid drugs had been taken for approximately ten years on average by persistent Graves' disease patients in the clinical cohort.

Study-wide findings and limitations: Compared with newly diagnosed patients, patients with persistent Graves' disease had lower TCR Shannon entropy and fewer highly expanded clones, which suggests clonal expansion. More public clonotypes were shared among persistent patients (roughly 2,900) than among newly diagnosed patients (roughly 1,000). Persistent disease showed preferential use of TRBV28, TRBJ1-2 and TRBJ2-5, whereas newly diagnosed disease favored TRBV20-1 and TRBJ2-1. The study examined only peripheral blood because the primary lesion, thyroid tissue, could not be accessed. Sequencing and analysis were limited to the TCR beta chain. The authors noted that the small sample size was a limitation that may lower accuracy.

The origin of this receptor is a female donor with Graves disease. The chain is made from TRBV3-1 and TRBJ1-2; the D gene is perhaps TRBD1, from 5 matching bases. Material: peripheral blood mononuclear cells (PBMCs), obtained when the disease was refractory, from a patient treated with antithyroid drugs. The CDR3 here reads CASSQDIAGNYGYTF. The nucleotide sequence reads TGTGCCAGCAGCCAAGATATCGCAGGGAACTATGGCTACACCTTC.